The 18 T cell receptor beta chains given below trace back to one sample, sequenced in a study of technical replicates of blood from several donors. The data were produced by immunoSEQ multiplex PCR, yet TCRdb's version contains in-frame clones alone and is incomplete. The sample includes more than 95,000 clones, 95% of them seen just once. Sample: T cells isolated from PBMCs. The receptors were gathered from a human donor in good health.

This clone was seen once. V usage is TRBV7-9 and J usage is TRBJ2-7, with a weak D call TRBD1 (6 bases). Trimming left V 5 bases short and J 5 bases short, with 16 bases between. From germline, CDR1 is SEHNR and CDR2 FQNEAQ (reference sequence). This CDR3 spans 14 amino acids. The DNA of the CDR3 is TGTGCCAGCAGCCGGGACATGATATCCCACGAGCAGTACTTC. This gives the protein CASSRDMISHEQYF. The full variable domain, with the rest looked up from reference TRBV7-9 and TRBJ2-7, is DTGVSQNPRHKITKRGQNVTFRCDPISEHNRLYWYRQTLGQGPEFLTYFQNEAQLEKSRLLSDRFSAERPKGSFSTLEIQRTEQGDSAMYLCASSRDMISHEQYFGPGTRLTVT.

This sequence joins TRBV6-6 and TRBJ1-2, with D unresolved. Trimming cost V 2 bases and J 10 bases, with 11 bases left between them. CDR1 is MNHNY, CDR2 SVGAGI, per germline (reference sequence). The CDR3 sequence is 12 residues long. CDR3: CASSYVGVPYTF. The DNA of the CDR3 is TGTGCCAGCAGTTACGTCGGGGTCCCCTACACCTTC.

The chain couples TRBV4-1 to TRBJ2-7; 12 bases are a match to TRBD2. Germline assignment: CDR1 MGHRA and CDR2 YSYEKL. Unmatched junction bases numbered 6, after V lost 4 bases and J lost 5 bases. The length of the CDR3 is 15 residues. The CDR3 is CASSPSGGEYDEQYF. Here the CDR3 DNA reads TGCGCCAGCAGCCCTAGCGGGGGGGAATATGACGAGCAGTACTTC.

This clone has only one observation. This chain joins TRBV29-1 and TRBJ2-3, with 9 bases aligning to TRBD2. V gave up 4 bases and J gave up 6 bases; unmatched junction bases: 5. This CDR3 has 13 amino acids. Germline assignment: CDR1 SQVTM and CDR2 ANQGSEA. The CDR3 coding sequence is TGCAGCGTTGGCGGGAGGGGGTGGGATACGCAGTATTTT. Translation: CSVGGRGWDTQYF.

This sequence joins TRBV5-1 and TRBJ2-3; D is ambiguous. Between the trimmed V and J ends, which lost 0 bases and 8 bases, there was a span of 7 bases. The germline V gene has CDR1 SGHRS and CDR2 YFSETQ. The CDR3 spans 12 residues. The CDR3 loop reads CASSLDESTQYF. CDR3 in DNA: TGCGCCAGCAGCTTGGACGAGAGTACGCAGTATTTT.

The genes are TRBV28 and TRBJ1-5; possibly TRBD1 for D (5 bases). V was trimmed by 6 bases and J by 2 bases, leaving 11 bases between them. The CDR3 spans 14 residues. CDR1 is MDHEN, CDR2 SYDVKM, per germline. The CDR3 nucleotides are TGTGCCAGCAGGGGGGGGTATGGCAATCAGCCCCAGCATTTT. Translating gives CASRGGYGNQPQHF.

This clone occurred once. This sequence joins TRBV5-1 and TRBJ2-4, with 10 bases identical to TRBD2. The CDR3 length is 17 residues. CDR1 is SGHRS and CDR2 is YFSETQ in the germline V gene. J was trimmed by 1 base and V by 4 bases; bases with no gene match: 8. CDR3 nucleotide sequence: TGCGCCAGCAGCCTGGATAGCGGGGGGAGGGCCAAAAACATTCAGTACTTC. The encoded protein is CASSLDSGGRAKNIQYF.

CDR3: CASSPNSDRNTEAFF. The CDR3 DNA follows: TGTGCCAGCAGCCCAAACTCCGACAGGAACACTGAAGCTTTCTTT. This chain uses TRBV7-3 with TRBJ1-1, with D tentatively TRBD1 (5 bases). Germline V lookup: CDR1 SGHTA, CDR2 FQGTGA. V was trimmed by 5 bases and J by 1 base, leaving 14 bases between them. The CDR3 is made up of 15 amino acids.

The chain links TRBV7-6 to TRBJ2-7, with a tentative D call TRBD1 (5 bases). This CDR3 has 12 residues. With 0 bases removed from V and 8 bases from J, the gap between germline ends came to 8 bases. Germline lookup yields CDR1 SGHVS and CDR2 FNYEAQ. CDR3 amino acids: CASSLAGQQQYF. CDR3 DNA sequence: TGTGCCAGCAGCTTAGCGGGGCAACAGCAGTACTTC.

The rearrangement uses TRBV5-1 and TRBJ2-3; 16 bases match TRBD2. V shed 4 bases and J 4 bases; nucleotides not matched to a gene: 6. CDR1 SGHRS and CDR2 YFSETQ come from the germline V gene. The CDR3 runs 17 residues. CDR3 DNA sequence: TGCGCCAGCAGCCCAAGGGGACTAGCGGGGGGGCCAGATACGCAGTATTTT. This gives the protein CASSPRGLAGGPDTQYF.

V usage is TRBV5-1 and J usage is TRBJ2-7, with a possible D match to TRBD1 (5 bases). The V gene lost 1 base and the J gene lost 6 bases, with 14 bases spanning the gap. This CDR3 has 14 amino acids. Germline CDR1 SGHRS, CDR2 YFSETQ. The CDR3 protein is CASSLPGPQGEQYF. DNA of the CDR3: TGCGCCAGCAGCTTGCCGGGTCCCCAGGGCGAGCAGTACTTC.

This clone was counted a single time. The rearrangement uses TRBV28 and TRBJ2-1; 8 nucleotides agree with TRBD2. Germline CDR1 reads MDHEN; CDR2 reads SYDVKM. The CDR3 sequence is 15 residues long. Trimming cost V 0 bases and J 6 bases; bases outside gene matches: 4. CDR3 bases: TGTGCCAGCAGTTTATGGTCTAGCGGGTCCAATGAGCAGTTCTTC. This gives the protein CASSLWSSGSNEQFF.

The J gene is TRBJ2-1, the V gene TRBV16; D gene uncertain. V lost 0 bases to trimming and J lost 11 bases, with 8 bases between them. The CDR3 contains 12 residues. From germline, CDR1 is KGHSY and CDR2 FQNENV. The CDR3 region is CASSQSARKQFF. CDR3 coding DNA: TGTGCCAGCAGCCAATCGGCCAGAAAGCAGTTCTTC.

The chain employs TRBV14 and TRBJ1-2, with D tentatively TRBD1 (6 bases). The V end was cut by 4 bases, the J end by 6 bases, with 15 bases between. Per germline, CDR1 SGHDN and CDR2 FVKESK. The CDR3 extends over 14 amino acids. This CDR3 is CASSPPAGAHGYTF. CDR3 nucleotide sequence: TGTGCCAGCAGCCCCCCGGCAGGGGCTCATGGCTACACCTTC. Variable domain in full (rest from reference TRBV14 and TRBJ1-2): EAGVTQFPSHSVIEKGQTVTLRCDPISGHDNLYWYRRVMGKEIKFLLHFVKESKQDESGMPNNRFLAERTGGTYSTLKVQPAELEDSGVYFCASSPPAGAHGYTFGSGTRLTVV.

The chain carries TRBV5-5 and TRBJ2-5, with D perhaps matching TRBD1 (5 bases). Trimming left V 3 bases short and J 2 bases short, with 11 bases between. CDR1 is SGHKS, CDR2 YYEKEE, per germline (reference sequence). The CDR3 has 14 residues. The CDR3 sequence: CASSSRQRQETQYF. Written as DNA, the CDR3 is TGTGCCAGCAGCTCTCGACAGAGGCAAGAGACCCAGTACTTC.

The chain recombines TRBV11-3 with TRBJ1-4; 7 positions match TRBD1. J gave up 5 bases and V 3 bases, and 6 bases lay outside the gene matches. This CDR3 spans 15 amino acids. Per the germline V gene, CDR1 is SGHNT and CDR2 is YENEEA. CDR3 in DNA: TGTGCCAGCAGCTTGAGTGGGGGACAGAATGAAAAACTGTTTTTT. As protein: CASSLSGGQNEKLFF. Variable domain in full (rest from reference TRBV11-3 and TRBJ1-4): EAGVVQSPRYKIIEKKQPVAFWCNPISGHNTLYWYLQNLGQGPELLIRYENEEAVDDSQLPKDRFSAERLKGVDSTLKIQPAELGDSAVYLCASSLSGGQNEKLFFGSGTQLSVL.

The rearrangement joins TRBV28 to TRBJ1-5; D is possibly TRBD1 (6 bases). The CDR3 totals 14 residues. Germline loops: CDR1 MDHEN, CDR2 SYDVKM. Trimming removed 4 bases from V and 4 bases from J, with 11 bases in between. This chain's CDR3 is CASSWTVDNQPQHF. The CDR3, as DNA: TGTGCCAGCAGTTGGACAGTTGATAATCAGCCCCAGCATTTT.

V gene TRBV6-5 combines with J gene TRBJ1-2; maybe TRBD1 (5 bases). Germline-derived CDR1 and CDR2 are MNHEY and SVGAGI. V lost 5 bases and J lost 10, with 14 bases in between. The CDR3 consists of 12 residues. The DNA for the CDR3 is TGTGCCAGCAGTCTCCGAACAGGTGACTACACCTTC. Its translation is CASSLRTGDYTF.